These T cell receptor beta chains were read from a single sample in a study. In TCRdb, the 5' RACE reads were re-called with MiXCR into one record per CDR3 protein. The sample contains roughly 44,000 distinct CDR3 sequences, about 29% of which appear only once. The sequenced material came from memory CD4+ T cells sorted from a lymph node. The receptors stem from a female donor with breast cancer. The CDR3 runs from the conserved cysteine through the conserved F or W. A D gene is named only where the DNA matches it firmly. Clone sizes are given selectively: once, few, many, or a class where the clone is expanded.

clone_size,cdr3_length,v_call,d_call,j_call,cdr3_aa,cdr3_nt
few,13,TRBV5-1,NA,TRBJ2-7,CASSSPTRYEQYF,TGCGCCAGCAGCTCACCTACACGTTACGAGCAGTACTTC
few,15,TRBV15,NA,TRBJ2-3,CATSSAAVRTDTQYF,TGTGCCACCAGCAGCGCAGCCGTTAGAACAGATACGCAGTATTTT
few,15,TRBV5-5,NA,TRBJ1-5,CASSVEAARYQPQHF,TGTGCCAGCAGCGTGGAGGCAGCCCGCTATCAGCCCCAGCATTTT
NA,15,TRBV3-1,TRBD1,TRBJ1-1,CASSLLGTERSEAFF,TGTGCCAGCAGCCTCCTGGGGACAGAGAGGTCTGAAGCTTTCTTT
NA,17,TRBV27,NA,TRBJ2-5,CASSQRGGAGYQETQYF,TGTGCCAGCAGCCAGAGGGGCGGGGCAGGGTACCAAGAGACCCAGTACTTC
NA,16,TRBV24-1,NA,TRBJ2-2,CATSDGDQSFTGELFF,TGTGCCACCAGTGATGGGGACCAATCGTTCACCGGGGAGCTGTTTTTT
few,11,TRBV7-2,NA,TRBJ2-5,CASSVLGTQYF,TGTGCCAGCAGCGTCTTGGGGACCCAGTACTTC
NA,16,TRBV5-1,TRBD1,TRBJ2-1,CASSLRGQGALDEQFF,TGCGCCAGCAGCTTGCGAGGACAGGGGGCTCTGGATGAGCAGTTCTTC
NA,13,TRBV12-3/TRBV12-4,NA,TRBJ2-7,CASSLTRVGEQYF,TGTGCCAGCAGTCTCACTAGGGTGGGCGAGCAGTACTTC
few,15,TRBV7-9,NA,TRBJ2-1,CASSAKERSYNEQFF,TGTGCCAGCAGCGCCAAGGAACGATCCTACAATGAGCAGTTCTTC
medium-sized,13,TRBV7-9,TRBD1,TRBJ1-2,CASSLGTDYGYTF,TGTGCCAGCAGCCTCGGGACAGACTATGGCTACACCTTC
few,16,TRBV4-3,TRBD1,TRBJ1-6,CASSQTPTGLKSPLHF,TGCGCCAGCAGCCAGACCCCGACAGGGTTGAAATCACCCCTCCACTTT
few,13,TRBV28,NA,TRBJ2-3,CAGRGSGTDTQYF,TGTGCCGGCAGGGGATCCGGCACAGATACGCAGTATTTT
NA,15,TRBV7-9,TRBD1,TRBJ2-4,CASSGTGTGKNIQYF,TGTGCCAGCAGCGGGACCGGGACAGGCAAAAACATTCAGTACTTC
NA,12,TRBV6-5,NA,TRBJ2-5,CASRSTGETQYF,TGTGCCAGCAGATCAACTGGGGAGACCCAGTACTTC
NA,15,TRBV4-2,NA,TRBJ2-7,CASSQVRRGFYEQYF,TGTGCCAGCAGCCAAGTGCGTCGGGGGTTCTACGAGCAGTACTTC
NA,17,TRBV5-4,TRBD1,TRBJ1-6,CASSGGQSSSYNSPLHF,TGTGCCAGCAGCGGGGGACAGTCGAGCTCCTATAATTCACCCCTCCACTTT
NA,15,TRBV9,TRBD1,TRBJ2-2,CASEPGQGAPGELFF,TGTGCCAGCGAGCCGGGACAGGGGGCGCCCGGGGAGCTGTTTTTT
few,14,TRBV12-3/TRBV12-4,NA,TRBJ2-1,CASSFGYDYNEQFF,TGTGCCAGCAGTTTTGGGTACGATTACAATGAGCAGTTCTTC
few,12,TRBV12-3/TRBV12-4,NA,TRBJ2-7,CASPGRDYEQYF,TGTGCCAGCCCTGGGCGGGACTACGAGCAGTACTTC
few,15,TRBV5-1,NA,TRBJ2-2,CASNEGPGDTGELFF,TGCGCCAGCAACGAGGGCCCGGGAGACACCGGGGAGCTGTTTTTT
NA,14,TRBV12-3/TRBV12-4,TRBD1,TRBJ2-7,CASSPRDRAHEQYF,TGTGCCAGCAGTCCCCGGGACAGGGCCCACGAGCAGTACTTC
NA,15,TRBV9,NA,TRBJ2-2,CASSAPGLTGGELFF,TGTGCCAGCAGCGCACCGGGACTTACAGGCGGGGAGCTGTTTTTT
many,13,TRBV12-3/TRBV12-4,NA,TRBJ1-1,CASSPDIPTEAFF,TGTGCCAGCAGTCCGGACATCCCCACTGAAGCTTTCTTT
NA,13,TRBV6-5,NA,TRBJ2-7,CASRSTGDYEQYF,TGTGCCAGCAGATCAACGGGGGACTACGAGCAGTACTTC
few,13,TRBV29-1,NA,TRBJ2-3,CSVDESSTDTQYF,TGCAGCGTTGACGAATCTAGCACAGATACGCAGTATTTT
NA,13,TRBV25-1,NA,TRBJ2-5,CASSKEGVKTQYF,TGTGCCAGCTCTAAAGAGGGGGTCAAGACCCAGTACTTC
few,12,TRBV6-1,NA,TRBJ1-2,CASSEDRYGYTF,TGTGCCAGCAGTGAGGACCGATATGGCTACACCTTC
NA,14,TRBV5-1,TRBD1,TRBJ1-1,CASSSGTGGFEAFF,TGCGCCAGCAGCTCCGGGACAGGGGGGTTTGAAGCTTTCTTT
NA,12,TRBV6-2/TRBV6-3,NA,TRBJ2-7,CASRSDSYEQYF,TGTGCCAGCAGGTCGGATTCGTACGAGCAGTACTTC
few,14,TRBV6-5,TRBD1,TRBJ1-4,CASKRQGFGEKLFF,TGTGCCAGCAAGAGACAGGGGTTTGGTGAAAAACTGTTTTTT
few,16,TRBV6-1,TRBD1,TRBJ1-2,CASSGSWDRGVYGYTF,TGTGCCAGCAGTGGAAGTTGGGACAGGGGCGTCTATGGCTACACCTTC
few,13,TRBV9,NA,TRBJ1-6,CASSVVENSPLHF,TGTGCCAGCAGCGTAGTGGAGAATTCACCCCTCCACTTT
few,14,TRBV5-6,NA,TRBJ2-5,CASSLVGNQETQYF,TGTGCCAGCAGCTTGGTCGGCAACCAAGAGACCCAGTACTTC
few,16,TRBV11-3,TRBD2,TRBJ2-3,CASSPTSGRHQDTQYF,TGTGCCAGCAGCCCTACTAGCGGGAGGCACCAAGATACGCAGTATTTT
NA,11,TRBV7-8,NA,TRBJ2-7,CASSPDSKQYF,TGTGCCAGCAGCCCAGACAGTAAGCAGTACTTC
NA,14,TRBV4-1,NA,TRBJ2-2,CASSHIGQPGELFF,TGCGCCAGCAGCCATATTGGACAGCCCGGGGAGCTGTTTTTT
few,15,TRBV20-1,TRBD2,TRBJ2-3,CSALAGLTSTDTQCF,TGCAGTGCCCTAGCGGGTCTGACTAGCACAGATACGCAGTGTTTT
few,13,TRBV20-1,TRBD2,TRBJ2-5,CSAGPSGGETQYF,TGCAGTGCTGGTCCTAGCGGGGGAGAGACCCAGTACTTC
few,11,TRBV20-1,NA,TRBJ2-3,CSAHRTATQYF,TGCAGTGCTCACCGTACGGCTACGCAGTATTTT
NA,14,TRBV15,NA,TRBJ2-5,CTTSHRTAQETQYF,TGTACCACCAGTCATAGGACAGCCCAAGAGACCCAGTACTTC
few,12,TRBV5-1,NA,TRBJ2-1,CASSLAENEQFF,TGCGCCAGCAGCTTGGCCGAGAATGAGCAGTTCTTC
few,14,TRBV5-6,NA,TRBJ2-3,CASSSGSKIDTQYF,TGTGCCAGCAGCTCCGGGTCGAAAATAGATACGCAGTATTTT
NA,15,TRBV2,NA,TRBJ2-5,CASSDRSGRGETQYF,TGTGCCAGCAGTGATCGGAGTGGACGAGGGGAGACCCAGTACTTC
NA,14,TRBV27,TRBD2,TRBJ2-1,CASSPGTRYNEQFF,TGTGCCAGCAGCCCCGGGACTAGGTACAATGAGCAGTTCTTC
few,16,TRBV29-1,TRBD2,TRBJ2-5,CSVGGLAGGNRETQYF,TGCAGCGTTGGGGGACTAGCGGGAGGTAATCGGGAGACCCAGTACTTC
NA,16,TRBV4-3,NA,TRBJ1-3,CASSRTASGEGNTIYF,TGCGCCAGCAGCCGGACCGCCTCAGGGGAGGGAAACACCATATATTTT
NA,15,TRBV12-3/TRBV12-4,NA,TRBJ2-7,CASTRGSDPSYEQYF,TGTGCCAGCACCCGGGGTAGCGACCCCTCCTACGAGCAGTACTTC
NA,13,TRBV5-6,NA,TRBJ2-7,CASSHRGGYEQYF,TGTGCCAGCAGTCACAGGGGAGGTTACGAGCAGTACTTC
few,13,TRBV4-1,NA,TRBJ2-5,CASSQAVEGTQYF,TGCGCCAGCAGCCAAGCCGTAGAGGGGACCCAGTACTTC
NA,16,TRBV5-1,NA,TRBJ2-4,CASSLDAIRGKNIQYF,TGCGCCAGCAGCTTGGACGCAATAAGAGGCAAAAACATTCAGTACTTC
few,15,TRBV6-1,TRBD1,TRBJ1-1,CASRERQGGDTEAFF,TGTGCCAGCAGAGAGCGACAGGGAGGGGACACTGAAGCTTTCTTT
NA,17,TRBV9,NA,TRBJ2-1,CASSVDPAGKAYNEQFF,TGTGCCAGCAGCGTAGATCCGGCGGGAAAGGCCTACAATGAGCAGTTCTTC
NA,17,TRBV6-1,TRBD1,TRBJ2-6,CASSARDRYSGANVLTF,TGTGCCAGCAGTGCCCGGGACAGGTACTCTGGGGCCAACGTCCTGACTTTC
NA,15,TRBV27,NA,TRBJ1-4,CASSPTGGRSEKLFF,TGTGCCAGCAGTCCGACAGGTGGGCGTAGTGAAAAACTGTTTTTT
NA,14,TRBV5-1,NA,TRBJ2-5,CASSAGSPPETQYF,TGCGCCAGCAGCGCCGGGTCCCCCCCGGAGACCCAGTACTTC
NA,16,TRBV7-2,NA,TRBJ2-3,CASSSTSGFSTDTQYF,TGTGCCAGCAGCTCAACTTCAGGGTTTAGCACAGATACGCAGTATTTT
NA,13,TRBV5-1,TRBD2,TRBJ2-1,CASSSGLENEQFF,TGCGCCAGCAGCTCGGGACTAGAGAATGAGCAGTTCTTC
many,12,TRBV7-9,NA,TRBJ2-7,CASSFVPSEQYF,TGTGCCAGCAGCTTCGTACCCTCAGAGCAGTACTTC
NA,16,TRBV4-1,TRBD1,TRBJ2-7,CASSQTVGQGIHEQYF,TGCGCCAGCAGCCAGACAGTCGGACAGGGGATCCACGAGCAGTACTTC